A single sample gave rise to the 6 T cell receptor beta chains below, sequenced in a study of control samples from healthy donors and cancer patients. The repertoire was sequenced with immunoSEQ multiplex PCR; TCRdb's copy has only in-frame clones and lacks some. The table records tens of thousands of clones, about 88% of them present only once. The sequencing input was blood. The receptors here all came from a woman in her 50s in good health.

The chain joins TRBV30 to TRBJ1-2; no clear D. The CDR3 is 15 residues long. With 0 bases removed from V and 6 bases from J, the gap between germline ends came to 17 bases. Germline lookup yields CDR1 GTSNPN and CDR2 SVGIG (reference sequence). CDR3 sequence: CAWSVLRERPDGYTF. The CDR3, as DNA: TGTGCCTGGAGTGTACTAAGAGAGAGGCCGGATGGCTACACCTTC.

J is TRBJ2-7 and V is TRBV6-1; 7 nucleotides agree with TRBD1. The CDR3 loop spans 16 amino acids. J was trimmed by 3 bases and V by 1 base; bases with no gene match: 9. The germline CDR1 and CDR2 sequences are MNHNS and SASEGT. CDR3: CASSEEGAAVRYEQYF. The CDR3 region has the DNA TGTGCCAGCAGTGAAGAGGGGGCAGCCGTGCGCTACGAGCAGTACTTC.

This clone was picked up a small number of times. This chain uses TRBV6-6 with TRBJ2-7; TRBD2 matches 11 bases. The germline V gene encodes CDR1 MNHNY and CDR2 SVGAGI (reference sequence). Trimming cost V 10 bases and J 3 bases; bases outside gene matches: 2. CDR3 length equals 12 residues. The CDR3 DNA reads TGTGCCATGGGGACTAGCGGCTACGAGCAGTACTTC. Translation: CAMGTSGYEQYF.

The chain employs TRBV7-8 and TRBJ2-1, with unresolved D. The CDR3 contains 12 residues. Germline lookup yields CDR1 SGHVS and CDR2 FQNEAQ. Trimming took 2 bases from V and 6 from J, leaving 5 bases between them. CDR3 in amino acids: CASSLSINEQFF. The CDR3, as DNA: TGTGCCAGCAGCTTATCGATCAATGAGCAGTTCTTC.

The table lists this clone with a count of one. The V gene is TRBV11-2, the J gene TRBJ2-7; D unclear. V gave up 5 bases and J gave up 0 bases, with 17 bases separating them. Germline CDR1 and CDR2: SGHAT and FQNNGV. The CDR3 has 16 residues. The chain's CDR3 is CASSHPWRQSSYEQYF. The CDR3 bases are TGTGCCAGCAGCCACCCCTGGCGCCAGAGCTCCTACGAGCAGTACTTC.

This clone was observed once. V and J are TRBV19 and TRBJ2-1; 7 bases map to TRBD1. Germline V gene lookup returns CDR1 LNHDA and CDR2 SQIVND (reference sequence). The length of the CDR3 is 14 residues. Trimming took 5 bases from V and 7 from J; bases not matched to a gene: 8. The DNA for the CDR3 is TGTGCCAGTAGTGACAGGGCAGGTAGGAATGAGCAGTTCTTC. Encoded protein: CASSDRAGRNEQFF.